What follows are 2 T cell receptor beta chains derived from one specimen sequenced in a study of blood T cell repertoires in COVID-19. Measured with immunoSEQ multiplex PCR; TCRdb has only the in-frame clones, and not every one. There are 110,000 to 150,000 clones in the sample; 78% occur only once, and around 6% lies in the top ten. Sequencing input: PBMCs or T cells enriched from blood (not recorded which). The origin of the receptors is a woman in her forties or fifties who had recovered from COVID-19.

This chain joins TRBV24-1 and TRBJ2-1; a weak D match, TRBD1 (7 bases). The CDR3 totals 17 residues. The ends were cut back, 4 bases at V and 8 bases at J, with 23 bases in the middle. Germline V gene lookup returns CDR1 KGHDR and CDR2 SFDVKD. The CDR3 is CATSDPWSGGGLDEQFF. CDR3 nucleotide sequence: TGTGCCACCAGTGACCCATGGAGCGGAGGGGGCTTGGATGAGCAGTTCTTC.

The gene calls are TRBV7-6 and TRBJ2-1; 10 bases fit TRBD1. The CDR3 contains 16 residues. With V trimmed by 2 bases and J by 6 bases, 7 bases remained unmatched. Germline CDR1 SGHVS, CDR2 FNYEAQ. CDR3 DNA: TGTGCCAGCAGCTTACTGGGGGGGACAGGGGCCAATGAGCAGTTCTTC. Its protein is CASSLLGGTGANEQFF. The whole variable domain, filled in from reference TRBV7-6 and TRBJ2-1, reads GAGVSQSPRYKVTKRGQDVALRCDPISGHVSLYWYRQALGQGPEFLTYFNYEAQQDKSGLPNDRFSAERPEGSISTLTIQRTEQRDSAMYRCASSLLGGTGANEQFFGPGTRLTVL.